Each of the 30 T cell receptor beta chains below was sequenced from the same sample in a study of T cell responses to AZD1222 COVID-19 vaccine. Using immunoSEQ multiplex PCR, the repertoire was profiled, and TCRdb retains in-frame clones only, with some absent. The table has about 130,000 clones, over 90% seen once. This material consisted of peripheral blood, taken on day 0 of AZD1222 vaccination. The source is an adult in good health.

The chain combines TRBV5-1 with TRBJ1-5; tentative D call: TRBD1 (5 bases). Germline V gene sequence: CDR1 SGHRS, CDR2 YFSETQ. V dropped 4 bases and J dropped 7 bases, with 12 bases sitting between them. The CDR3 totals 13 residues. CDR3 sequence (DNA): TGCGCCAGCAGCGGTGGGGCGGGACAGCCCCAGCATTTT. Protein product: CASSGGAGQPQHF.

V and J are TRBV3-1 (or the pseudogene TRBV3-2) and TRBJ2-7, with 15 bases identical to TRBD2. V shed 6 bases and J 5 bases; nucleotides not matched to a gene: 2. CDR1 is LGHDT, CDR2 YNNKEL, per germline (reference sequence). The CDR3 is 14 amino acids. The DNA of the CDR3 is TGTGCCAGCAGGCGGACTAGCGGGGGGGACGAGCAGTACTTC. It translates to CASRRTSGGDEQYF.

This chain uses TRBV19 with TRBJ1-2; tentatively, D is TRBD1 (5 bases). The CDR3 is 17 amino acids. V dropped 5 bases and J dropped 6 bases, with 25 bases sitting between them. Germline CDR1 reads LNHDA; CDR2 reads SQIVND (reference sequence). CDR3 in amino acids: CASSPSGIAHEIDGYTF. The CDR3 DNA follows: TGTGCCAGTAGTCCCTCAGGGATCGCACATGAAATTGATGGCTACACCTTC.

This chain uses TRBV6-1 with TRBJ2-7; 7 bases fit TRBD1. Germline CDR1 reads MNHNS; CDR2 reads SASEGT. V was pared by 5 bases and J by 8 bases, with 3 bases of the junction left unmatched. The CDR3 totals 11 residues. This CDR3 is CASSLQGKQYF. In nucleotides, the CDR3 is TGTGCCAGCAGTTTACAGGGGAAGCAGTACTTC.

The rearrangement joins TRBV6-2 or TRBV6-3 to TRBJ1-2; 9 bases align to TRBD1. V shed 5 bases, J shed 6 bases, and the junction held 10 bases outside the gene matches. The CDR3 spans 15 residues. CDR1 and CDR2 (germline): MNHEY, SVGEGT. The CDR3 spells CASSRTGEGVDGYTF. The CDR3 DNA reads TGTGCCAGCAGTCGGACAGGGGAAGGGGTAGATGGCTACACCTTC.

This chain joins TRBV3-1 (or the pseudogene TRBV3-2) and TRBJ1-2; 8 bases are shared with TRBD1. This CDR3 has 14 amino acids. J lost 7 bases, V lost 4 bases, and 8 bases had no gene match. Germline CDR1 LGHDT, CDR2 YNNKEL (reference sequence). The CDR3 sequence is CASSPLGQGGGYTF. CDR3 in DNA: TGTGCCAGCAGCCCACTAGGACAGGGCGGTGGCTACACCTTC.

Here the CDR3 reads CASSPTSGVSLAGNVLTF. The CDR3, as DNA: TGCGCCAGCTCCCCGACTAGCGGGGTGTCTCTGGCGGGCAACGTCCTGACTTTC. The V call is TRBV5-1, the J call TRBJ2-6; the match to TRBD2 covers 11 bases. V dropped 7 bases and J dropped 9; count of bases not matched to a gene: 18. Per the germline V gene, CDR1 is SGHRS and CDR2 is YFSETQ. The CDR3 is 18 amino acids.

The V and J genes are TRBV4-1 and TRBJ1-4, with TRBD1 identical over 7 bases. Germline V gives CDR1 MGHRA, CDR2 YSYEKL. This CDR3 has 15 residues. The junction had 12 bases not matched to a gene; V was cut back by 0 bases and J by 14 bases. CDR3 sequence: CASSQDLDRVPVLFF. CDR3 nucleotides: TGCGCCAGCAGCCAAGATCTCGACAGGGTCCCCGTGCTGTTTTTT.

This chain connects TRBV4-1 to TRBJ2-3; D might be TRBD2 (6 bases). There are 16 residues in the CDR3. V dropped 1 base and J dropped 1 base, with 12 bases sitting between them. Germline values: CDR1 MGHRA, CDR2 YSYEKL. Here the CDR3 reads CASSQVGAGRTDTQYF. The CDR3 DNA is TGCGCCAGCAGCCAAGTAGGAGCGGGTCGCACAGATACGCAGTATTTT.

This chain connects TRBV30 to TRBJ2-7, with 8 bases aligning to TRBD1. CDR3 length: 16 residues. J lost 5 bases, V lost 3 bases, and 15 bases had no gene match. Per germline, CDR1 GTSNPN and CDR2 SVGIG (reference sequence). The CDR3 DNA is TGTGCCTGGAGCGCACCAAGGACAGGGAAAGGCGACGAGCAGTACTTC. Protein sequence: CAWSAPRTGKGDEQYF.

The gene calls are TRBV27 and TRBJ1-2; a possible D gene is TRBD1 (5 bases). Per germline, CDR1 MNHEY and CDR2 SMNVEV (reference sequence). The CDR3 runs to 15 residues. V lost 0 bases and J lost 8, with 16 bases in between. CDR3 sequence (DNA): TGTGCCAGCAGTTTATCCCTAGGACACTCGGGAGGCTACACCTTC. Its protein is CASSLSLGHSGGYTF.

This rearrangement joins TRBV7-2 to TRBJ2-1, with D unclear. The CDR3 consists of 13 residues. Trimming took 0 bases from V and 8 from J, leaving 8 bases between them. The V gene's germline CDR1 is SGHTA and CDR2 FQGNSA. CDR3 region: CASSLAASYEQFF. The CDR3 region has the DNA TGTGCCAGCAGCTTAGCGGCCAGCTATGAGCAGTTCTTC.

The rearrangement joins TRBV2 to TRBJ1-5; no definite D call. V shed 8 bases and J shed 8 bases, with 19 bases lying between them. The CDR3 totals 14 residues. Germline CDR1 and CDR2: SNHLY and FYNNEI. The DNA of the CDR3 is TGTGCCAGCTCGGGAGCTTTTCTGTCGGAGCCCCAGCATTTT. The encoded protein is CASSGAFLSEPQHF. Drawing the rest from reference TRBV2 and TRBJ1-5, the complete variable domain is EPEVTQTPSHQVTQMGQEVILRCVPISNHLYFYWYRQILGQKVEFLVSFYNNEISEKSEIFDDQFSVERPDGSNFTLKIRSTKLEDSAMYFCASSGAFLSEPQHFGDGTRLSIL.

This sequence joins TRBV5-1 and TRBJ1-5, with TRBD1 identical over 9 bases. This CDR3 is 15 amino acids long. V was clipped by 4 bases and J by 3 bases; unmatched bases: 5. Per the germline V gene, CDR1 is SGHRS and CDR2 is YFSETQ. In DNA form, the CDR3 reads TGCGCCAGCAGCGTCGGGACAGGGATCAATCAGCCCCAGCATTTT. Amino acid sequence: CASSVGTGINQPQHF.

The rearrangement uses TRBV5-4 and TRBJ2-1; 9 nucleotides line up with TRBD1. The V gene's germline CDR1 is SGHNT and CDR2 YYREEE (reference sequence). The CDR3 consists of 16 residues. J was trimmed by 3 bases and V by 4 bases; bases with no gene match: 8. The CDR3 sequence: CASSGSTGGNYNEQFF. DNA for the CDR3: TGTGCCAGCAGCGGGTCTACAGGGGGCAACTACAATGAGCAGTTCTTC.

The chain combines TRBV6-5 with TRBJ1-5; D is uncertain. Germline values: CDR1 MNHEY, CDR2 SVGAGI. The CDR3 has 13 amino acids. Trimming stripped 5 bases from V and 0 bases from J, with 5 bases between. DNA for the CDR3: TGTGCCAGCAGTCCTAGTAGCAATCAGCCCCAGCATTTT. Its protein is CASSPSSNQPQHF.

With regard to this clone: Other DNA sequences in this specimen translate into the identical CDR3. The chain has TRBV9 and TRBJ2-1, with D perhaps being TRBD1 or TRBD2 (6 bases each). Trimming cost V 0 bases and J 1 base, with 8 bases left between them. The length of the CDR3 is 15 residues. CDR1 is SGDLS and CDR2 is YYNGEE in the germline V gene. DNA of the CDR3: TGTGCCAGCAGCGTAGCGGGGGCATCCTACAATGAGCAGTTCTTC. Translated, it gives CASSVAGASYNEQFF.

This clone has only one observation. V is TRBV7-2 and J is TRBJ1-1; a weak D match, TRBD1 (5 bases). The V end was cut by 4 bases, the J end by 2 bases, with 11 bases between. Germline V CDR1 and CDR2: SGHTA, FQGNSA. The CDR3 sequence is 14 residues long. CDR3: CASSSLQGNTEAFF. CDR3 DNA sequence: TGTGCCAGCAGCTCCCTTCAGGGAAACACTGAAGCTTTCTTT.

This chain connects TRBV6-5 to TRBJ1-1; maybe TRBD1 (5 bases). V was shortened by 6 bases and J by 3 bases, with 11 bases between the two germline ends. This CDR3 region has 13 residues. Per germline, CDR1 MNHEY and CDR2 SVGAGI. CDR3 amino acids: CASRLGEDTEAFF. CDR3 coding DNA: TGTGCCAGCAGGCTAGGGGAGGACACTGAAGCTTTCTTT.

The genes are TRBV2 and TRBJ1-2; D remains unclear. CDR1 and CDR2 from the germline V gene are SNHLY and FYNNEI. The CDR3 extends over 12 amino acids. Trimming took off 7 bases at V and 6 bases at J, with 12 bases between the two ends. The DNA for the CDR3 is TGTGCCAGCAAGGACTCGTCAGATGGCTACACCTTC. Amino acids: CASKDSSDGYTF. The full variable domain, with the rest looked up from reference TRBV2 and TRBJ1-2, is EPEVTQTPSHQVTQMGQEVILRCVPISNHLYFYWYRQILGQKVEFLVSFYNNEISEKSEIFDDQFSVERPDGSNFTLKIRSTKLEDSAMYFCASKDSSDGYTFGSGTRLTVV.

The CDR3 bases are TGTGCCAGCAGCTTAGGGGCCCAAGACTATGGCTACACCTTC. Its translation is CASSLGAQDYGYTF. The chain employs TRBV11-2 and TRBJ1-2; D is ambiguous. The CDR3 spans 14 residues. Germline CDR1 reads SGHAT; CDR2 reads FQNNGV. V lost 1 base and J lost 3, with 9 bases in between.

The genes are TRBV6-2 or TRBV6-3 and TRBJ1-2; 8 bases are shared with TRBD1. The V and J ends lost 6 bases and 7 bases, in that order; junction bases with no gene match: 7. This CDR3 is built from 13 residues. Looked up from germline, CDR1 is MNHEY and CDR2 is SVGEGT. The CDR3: CASSPGQGFGYTF. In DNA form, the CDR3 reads TGTGCCAGCAGCCCTGGACAGGGATTTGGCTACACCTTC.

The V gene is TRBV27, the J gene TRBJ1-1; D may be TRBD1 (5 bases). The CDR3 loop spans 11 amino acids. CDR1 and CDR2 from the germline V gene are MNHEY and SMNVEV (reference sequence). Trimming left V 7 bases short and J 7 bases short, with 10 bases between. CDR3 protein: CASIWGLEAFF. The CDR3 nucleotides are TGTGCCAGCATATGGGGCCTTGAAGCTTTCTTT.

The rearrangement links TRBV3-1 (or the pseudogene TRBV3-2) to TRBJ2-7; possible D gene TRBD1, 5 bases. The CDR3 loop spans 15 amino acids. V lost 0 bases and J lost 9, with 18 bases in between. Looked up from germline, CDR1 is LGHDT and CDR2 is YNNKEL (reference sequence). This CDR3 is CASSQDPRAGEVQYF. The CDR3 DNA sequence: TGTGCCAGCAGCCAAGATCCCAGGGCTGGAGAAGTGCAGTACTTC.

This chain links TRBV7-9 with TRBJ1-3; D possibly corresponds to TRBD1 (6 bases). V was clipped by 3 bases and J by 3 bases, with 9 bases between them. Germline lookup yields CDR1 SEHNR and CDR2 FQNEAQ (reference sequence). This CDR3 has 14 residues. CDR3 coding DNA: TGTGCCAGCAGCTTCCTGACAGGTGGAAACACCATATATTTT. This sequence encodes CASSFLTGGNTIYF.

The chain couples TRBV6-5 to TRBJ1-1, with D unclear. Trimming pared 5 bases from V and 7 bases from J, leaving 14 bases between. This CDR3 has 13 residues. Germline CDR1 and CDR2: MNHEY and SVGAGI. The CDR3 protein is CASSHNTLYEAFF. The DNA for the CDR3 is TGTGCCAGCAGTCATAACACCCTATATGAAGCTTTCTTT.

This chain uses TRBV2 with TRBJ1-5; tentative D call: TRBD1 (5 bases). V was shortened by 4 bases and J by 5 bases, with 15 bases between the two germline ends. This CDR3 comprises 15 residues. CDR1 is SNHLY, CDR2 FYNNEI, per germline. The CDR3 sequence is CASSVNTGGDQPQHF. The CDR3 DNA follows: TGTGCCAGCAGTGTTAACACGGGAGGGGATCAGCCCCAGCATTTT.

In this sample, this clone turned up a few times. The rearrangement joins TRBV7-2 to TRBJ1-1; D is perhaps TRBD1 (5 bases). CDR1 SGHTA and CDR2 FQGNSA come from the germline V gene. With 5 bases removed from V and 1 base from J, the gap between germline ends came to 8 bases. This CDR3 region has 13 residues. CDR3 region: CASSRQGNTEAFF. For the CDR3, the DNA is TGTGCCAGCAGCCGTCAGGGGAACACTGAAGCTTTCTTT.

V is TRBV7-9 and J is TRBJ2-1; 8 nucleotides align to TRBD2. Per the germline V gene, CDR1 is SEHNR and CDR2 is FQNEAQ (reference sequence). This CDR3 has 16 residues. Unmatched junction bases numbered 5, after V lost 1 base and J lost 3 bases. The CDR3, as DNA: TGTGCCAGCAGCTTAGACGGGGGGGTCATCTACAATGAGCAGTTCTTC. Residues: CASSLDGGVIYNEQFF.

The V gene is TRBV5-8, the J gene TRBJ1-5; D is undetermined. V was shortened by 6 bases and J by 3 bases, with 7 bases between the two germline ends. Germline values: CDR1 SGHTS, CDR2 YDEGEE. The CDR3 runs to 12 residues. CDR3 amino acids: CASTFYNQPQHF. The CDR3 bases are TGTGCCAGCACCTTCTACAATCAGCCCCAGCATTTT.